This TCR beta chain was sequenced for a study of blood T cells in healthy people across ages. Study-wide background: When template switching was applied, about one barcoded beta molecule was captured per two T cells. Study-wide findings and caveats: Greater diversity and more naive CD4+ cells were seen in long-lived donors than in aged donors. Estimated diversity across one million T cells was deemed an underestimate.

PCR was performed a second time for about 6 to 12 cycles using a sample-barcoded 5' primer and a J-beta primer mix. TCRdb called the 5' RACE reads again in MiXCR, with one record for every CDR3 protein. The repertoire has approximately 1,000,000 distinct CDR3 sequences, 35% to 40% of them found once; the top ten carry over 10%. Total RNA, at least 5.5 micrograms per sample, was extracted from PBMCs. Comment on this clonotype: Its antigen remains unknown.

The receptor comes from a man between 18 and 35 years old in good health. Source material: blood.

CDR3 loop: CASSLPIHTEAFF. For the CDR3, the DNA is TGTGCCAGCAGCCTGCCGATCCACACTGAAGCTTTCTTT. This sequence joins TRBV7-2 and TRBJ1-1; no clear D. This CDR3 is built from 13 residues. The germline V and J ends were trimmed by 5 bases and 3 bases, with 10 bases remaining between them. Germline values: CDR1 SGHTA, CDR2 FQGNSA.